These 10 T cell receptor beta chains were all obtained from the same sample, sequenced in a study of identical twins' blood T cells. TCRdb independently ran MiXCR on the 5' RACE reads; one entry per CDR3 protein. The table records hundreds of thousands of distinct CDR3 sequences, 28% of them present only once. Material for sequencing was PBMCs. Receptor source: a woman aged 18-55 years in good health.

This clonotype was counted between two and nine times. CDR3 loop: CSAPRWGVGSGELFF. For the CDR3, the DNA is TGCAGTGCTCCCCGGTGGGGGGTTGGCAGCGGGGAGCTGTTTTTT. The chain employs TRBV20-1 and TRBJ2-2, with a possible D match to TRBD2 (6 bases). Trimming cost V 5 bases and J 7 bases, with 20 bases left between them. CDR1 and CDR2 from the germline V gene are DFQATT and SNEGSKA (reference sequence). This CDR3 comprises 15 residues.

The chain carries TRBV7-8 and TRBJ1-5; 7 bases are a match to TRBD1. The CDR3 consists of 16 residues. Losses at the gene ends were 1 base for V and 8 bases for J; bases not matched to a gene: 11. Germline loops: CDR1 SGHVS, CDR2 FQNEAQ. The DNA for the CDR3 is TGTGCCAGCAGCTTAGGATCTACAGGGGAAGATGAGCCCCAGCATTTT. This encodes CASSLGSTGEDEPQHF.

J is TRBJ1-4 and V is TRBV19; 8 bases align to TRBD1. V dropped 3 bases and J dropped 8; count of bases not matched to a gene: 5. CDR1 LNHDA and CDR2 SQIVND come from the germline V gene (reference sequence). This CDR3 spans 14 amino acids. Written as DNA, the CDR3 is TGTGCCAGTAGTATCGACAGGGGTTGGGAAAAACTGTTTTTT. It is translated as CASSIDRGWEKLFF.

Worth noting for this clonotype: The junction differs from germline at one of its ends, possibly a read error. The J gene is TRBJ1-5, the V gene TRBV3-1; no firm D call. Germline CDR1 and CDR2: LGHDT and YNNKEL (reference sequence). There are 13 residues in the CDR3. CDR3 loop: CASSQTSAQPQDF. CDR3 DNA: TGTGCCAGCAGTCAAACCAGTGCCCAGCCCCAGGATTTT.

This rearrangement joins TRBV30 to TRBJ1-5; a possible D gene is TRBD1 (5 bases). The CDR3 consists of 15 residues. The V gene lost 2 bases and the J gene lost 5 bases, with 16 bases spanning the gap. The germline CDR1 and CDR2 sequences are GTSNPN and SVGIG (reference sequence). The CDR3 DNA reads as TGTGCCTGGAGTTCGCATCCGGGGGGGGATCAGCCCCAGCATTTT. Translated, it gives CAWSSHPGGDQPQHF.

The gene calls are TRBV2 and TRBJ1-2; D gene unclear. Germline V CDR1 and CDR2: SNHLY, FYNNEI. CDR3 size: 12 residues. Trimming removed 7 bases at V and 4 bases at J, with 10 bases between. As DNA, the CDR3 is TGTGCCAGCATTGGGGAGTCCTATGGCTACACCTTC. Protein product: CASIGESYGYTF.

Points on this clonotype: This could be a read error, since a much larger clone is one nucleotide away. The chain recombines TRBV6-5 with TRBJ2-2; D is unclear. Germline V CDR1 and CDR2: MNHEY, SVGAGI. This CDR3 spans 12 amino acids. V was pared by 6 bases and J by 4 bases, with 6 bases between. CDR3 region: CASRPFTGELFF. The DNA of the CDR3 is TGTGCCAGCAGACCTTTCACCGGGGAGCTGTTTTTT.

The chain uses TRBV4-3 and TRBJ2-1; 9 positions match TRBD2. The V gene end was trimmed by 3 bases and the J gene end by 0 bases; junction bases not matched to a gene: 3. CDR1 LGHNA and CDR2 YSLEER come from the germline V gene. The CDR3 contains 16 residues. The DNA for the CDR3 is TGCGCCAGCAGCCAGAAGGGACTAGCCTCCTACAATGAGCAGTTCTTC. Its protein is CASSQKGLASYNEQFF.

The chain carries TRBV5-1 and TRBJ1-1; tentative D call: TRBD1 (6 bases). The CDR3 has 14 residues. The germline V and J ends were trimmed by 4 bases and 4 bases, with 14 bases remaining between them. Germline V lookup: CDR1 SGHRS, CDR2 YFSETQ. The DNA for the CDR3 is TGCGCCAGCAGCCTCGACAGGACGGGCACTGAAGCTTTCTTT. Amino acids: CASSLDRTGTEAFF.

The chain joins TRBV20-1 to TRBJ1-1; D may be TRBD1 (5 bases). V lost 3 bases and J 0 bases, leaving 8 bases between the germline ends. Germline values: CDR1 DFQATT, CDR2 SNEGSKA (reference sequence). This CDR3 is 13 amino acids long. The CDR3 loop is CSASGGVNTEAFF. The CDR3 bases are TGCAGTGCTAGCGGAGGGGTGAACACTGAAGCTTTCTTT.